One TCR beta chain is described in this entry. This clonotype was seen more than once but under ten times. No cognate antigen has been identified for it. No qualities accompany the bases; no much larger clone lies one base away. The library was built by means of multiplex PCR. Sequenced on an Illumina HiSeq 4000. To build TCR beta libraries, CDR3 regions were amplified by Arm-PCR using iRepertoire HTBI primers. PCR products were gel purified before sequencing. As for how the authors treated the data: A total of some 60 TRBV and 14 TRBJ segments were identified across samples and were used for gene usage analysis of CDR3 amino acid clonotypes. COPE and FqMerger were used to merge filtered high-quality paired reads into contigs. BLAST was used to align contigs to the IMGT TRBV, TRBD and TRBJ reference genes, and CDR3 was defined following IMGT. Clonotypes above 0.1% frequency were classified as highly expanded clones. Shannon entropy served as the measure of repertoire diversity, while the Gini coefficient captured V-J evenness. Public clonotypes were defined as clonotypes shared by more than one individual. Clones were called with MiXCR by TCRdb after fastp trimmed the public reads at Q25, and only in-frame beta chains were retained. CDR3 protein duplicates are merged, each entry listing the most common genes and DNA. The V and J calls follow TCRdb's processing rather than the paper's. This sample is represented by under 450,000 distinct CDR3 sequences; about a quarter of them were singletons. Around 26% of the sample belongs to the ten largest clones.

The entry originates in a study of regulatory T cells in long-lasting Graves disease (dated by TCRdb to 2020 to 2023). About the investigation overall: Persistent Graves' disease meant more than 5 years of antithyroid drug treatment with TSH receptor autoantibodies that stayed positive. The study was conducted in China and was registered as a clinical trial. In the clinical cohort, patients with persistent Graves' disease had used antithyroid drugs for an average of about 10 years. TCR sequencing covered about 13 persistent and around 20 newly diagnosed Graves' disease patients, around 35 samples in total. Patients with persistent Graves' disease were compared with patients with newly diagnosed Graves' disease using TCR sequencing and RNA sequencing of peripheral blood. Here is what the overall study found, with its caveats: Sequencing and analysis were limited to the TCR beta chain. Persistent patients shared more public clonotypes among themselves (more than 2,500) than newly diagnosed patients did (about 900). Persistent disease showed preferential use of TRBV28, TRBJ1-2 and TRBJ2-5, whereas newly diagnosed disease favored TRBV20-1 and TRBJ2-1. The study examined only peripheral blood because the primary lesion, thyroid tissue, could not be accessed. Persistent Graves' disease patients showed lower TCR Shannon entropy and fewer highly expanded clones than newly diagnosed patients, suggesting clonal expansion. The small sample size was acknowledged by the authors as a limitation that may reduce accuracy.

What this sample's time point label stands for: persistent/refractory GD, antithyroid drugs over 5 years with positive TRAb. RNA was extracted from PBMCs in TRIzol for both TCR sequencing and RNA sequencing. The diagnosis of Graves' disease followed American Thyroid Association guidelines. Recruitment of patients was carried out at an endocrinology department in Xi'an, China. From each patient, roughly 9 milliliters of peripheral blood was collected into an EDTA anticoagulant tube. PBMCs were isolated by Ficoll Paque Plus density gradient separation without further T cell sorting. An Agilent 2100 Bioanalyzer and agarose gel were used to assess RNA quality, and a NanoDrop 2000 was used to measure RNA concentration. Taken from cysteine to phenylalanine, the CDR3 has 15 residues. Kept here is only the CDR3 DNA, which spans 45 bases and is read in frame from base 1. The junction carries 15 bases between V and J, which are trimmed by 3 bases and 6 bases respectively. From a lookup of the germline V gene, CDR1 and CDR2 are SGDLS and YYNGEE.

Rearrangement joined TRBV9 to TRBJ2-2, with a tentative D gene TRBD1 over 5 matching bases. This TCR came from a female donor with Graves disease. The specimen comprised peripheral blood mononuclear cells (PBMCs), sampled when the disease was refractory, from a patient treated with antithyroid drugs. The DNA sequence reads TGTGCCAGCAGCGGTTTACAGGTCTTCCCCGGGGAGCTGTTTTTT. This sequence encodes CASSGLQVFPGELFF.